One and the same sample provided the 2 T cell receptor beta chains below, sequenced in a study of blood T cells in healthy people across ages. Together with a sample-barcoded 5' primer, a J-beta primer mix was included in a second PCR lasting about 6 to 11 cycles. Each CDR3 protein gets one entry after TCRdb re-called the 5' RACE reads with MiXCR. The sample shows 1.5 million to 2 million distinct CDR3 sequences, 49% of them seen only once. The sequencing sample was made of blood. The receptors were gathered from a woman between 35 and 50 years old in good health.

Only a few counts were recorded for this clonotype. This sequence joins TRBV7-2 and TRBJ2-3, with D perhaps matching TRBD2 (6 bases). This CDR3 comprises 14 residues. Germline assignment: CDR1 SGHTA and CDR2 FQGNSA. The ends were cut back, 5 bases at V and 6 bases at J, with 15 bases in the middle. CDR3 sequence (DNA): TGTGCCAGCAGCCCACGACGGGGGTCGGATACGCAGTATTTT. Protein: CASSPRRGSDTQYF.

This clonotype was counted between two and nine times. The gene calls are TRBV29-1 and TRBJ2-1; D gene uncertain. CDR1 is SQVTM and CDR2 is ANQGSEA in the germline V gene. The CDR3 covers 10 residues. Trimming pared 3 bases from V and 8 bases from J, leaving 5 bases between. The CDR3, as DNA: TGCAGCGTTGATTCCTATGAGCAGTTCTTC. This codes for CSVDSYEQFF.